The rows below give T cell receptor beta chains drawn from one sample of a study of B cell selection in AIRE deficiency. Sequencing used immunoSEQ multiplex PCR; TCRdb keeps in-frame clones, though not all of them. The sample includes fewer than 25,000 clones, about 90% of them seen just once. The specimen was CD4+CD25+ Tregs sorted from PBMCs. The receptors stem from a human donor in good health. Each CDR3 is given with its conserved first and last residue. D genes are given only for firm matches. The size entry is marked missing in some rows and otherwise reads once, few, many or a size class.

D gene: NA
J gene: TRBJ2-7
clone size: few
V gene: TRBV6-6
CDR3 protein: CASSPPGISYEQYF
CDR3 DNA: TGTGCCAGCAGCCCTCCCGGGATCTCGTACGAGCAGTACTTC

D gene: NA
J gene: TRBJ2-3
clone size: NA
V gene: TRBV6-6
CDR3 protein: CASKEIDSGTDTQYF
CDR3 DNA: TGTGCCAGCAAGGAAATAGATTCTGGCACAGATACGCAGTATTTT

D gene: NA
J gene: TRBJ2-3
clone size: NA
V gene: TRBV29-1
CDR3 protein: CSVPWPGTDTQYF
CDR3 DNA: TGCAGCGTTCCGTGGCCTGGCACAGATACGCAGTATTTT

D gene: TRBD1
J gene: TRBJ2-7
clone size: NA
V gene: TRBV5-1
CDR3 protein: CASSLNRGQRYEQYF
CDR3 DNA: TGCGCCAGCAGCTTAAACAGGGGGCAAAGGTACGAGCAGTACTTC

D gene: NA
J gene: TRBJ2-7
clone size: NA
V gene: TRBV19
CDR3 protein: CASSIQGSSYEQYF
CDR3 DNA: TGTGCCAGTAGTATACAGGGGAGCTCCTACGAGCAGTACTTC

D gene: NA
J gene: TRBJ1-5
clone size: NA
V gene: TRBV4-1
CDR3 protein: CASSQDPGRNNQPQHF
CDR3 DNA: TGCGCCAGCAGCCAAGATCCTGGACGAAACAATCAGCCCCAGCATTTT

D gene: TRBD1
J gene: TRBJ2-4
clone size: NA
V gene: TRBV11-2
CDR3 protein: CASSLTGAYIQYF
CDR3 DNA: TGTGCCAGCAGCTTAACAGGGGCGTACATTCAGTACTTC

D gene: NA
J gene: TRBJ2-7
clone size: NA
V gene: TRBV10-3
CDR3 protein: CAISESGFGAYEQYF
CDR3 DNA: TGTGCCATCAGTGAGTCGGGCTTCGGAGCCTACGAGCAGTACTTC

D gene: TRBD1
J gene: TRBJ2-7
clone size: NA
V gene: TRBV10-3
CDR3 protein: CAISVGTGRYEQYF
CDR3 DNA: TGTGCCATCAGTGTTGGGACAGGGCGCTACGAGCAGTACTTC

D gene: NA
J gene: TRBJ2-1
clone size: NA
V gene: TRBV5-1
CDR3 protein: CASSTGAGYSTVF
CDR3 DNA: TGCGCCAGCAGCACTGGGGCGGGCTACTCGACAGTCTTC

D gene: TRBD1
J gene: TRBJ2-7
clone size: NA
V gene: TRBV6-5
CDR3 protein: CASSPGTGRVEQYF
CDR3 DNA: TGTGCCAGCAGTCCTGGGACAGGGAGGGTGGAGCAGTACTTC

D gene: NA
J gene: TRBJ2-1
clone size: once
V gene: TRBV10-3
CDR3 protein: CAISDYYEQFF
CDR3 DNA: TGTGCCATCAGTGATTACTATGAGCAGTTCTTC

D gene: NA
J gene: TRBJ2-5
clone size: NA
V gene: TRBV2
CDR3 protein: CAITSGETQYF
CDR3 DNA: TGTGCCATCACTTCTGGGGAGACCCAGTACTTC

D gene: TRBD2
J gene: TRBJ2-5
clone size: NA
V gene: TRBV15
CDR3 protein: CATSRAGLAEETQYF
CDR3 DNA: TGTGCCACCAGCAGAGCAGGACTAGCGGAAGAGACCCAGTACTTC

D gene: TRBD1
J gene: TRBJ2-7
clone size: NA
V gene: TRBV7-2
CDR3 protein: CASSRGTGVLPYEQYF
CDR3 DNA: TGTGCCAGCAGCCGCGGGACAGGGGTCCTCCCCTACGAGCAGTACTTC

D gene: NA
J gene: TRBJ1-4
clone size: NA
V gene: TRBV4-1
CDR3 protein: CASSQYASLKLFF
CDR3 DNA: TGCGCCAGCAGCCAGTATGCGTCCTTAAAACTGTTTTTT

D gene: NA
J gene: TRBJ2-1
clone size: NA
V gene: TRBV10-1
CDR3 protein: CASSESTDNEQFF
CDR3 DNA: TGCGCCAGCAGTGAGTCGACTGACAATGAGCAGTTCTTC

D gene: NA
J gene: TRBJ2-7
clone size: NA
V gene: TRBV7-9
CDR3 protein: CASSPQAGSLEQYF
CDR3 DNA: TGTGCCAGCAGCCCCCAAGCAGGATCCCTCGAGCAGTACTTC

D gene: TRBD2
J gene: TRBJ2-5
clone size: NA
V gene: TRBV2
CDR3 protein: CASSEAGPSGREETQYF
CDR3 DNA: TGTGCCAGCAGTGAAGCCGGGCCTAGCGGGAGGGAAGAGACCCAGTACTTC

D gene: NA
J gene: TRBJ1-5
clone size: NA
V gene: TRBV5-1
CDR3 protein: CASAVGLNQPQHF
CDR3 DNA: TGCGCCAGCGCTGTTGGACTCAATCAGCCCCAGCATTTT

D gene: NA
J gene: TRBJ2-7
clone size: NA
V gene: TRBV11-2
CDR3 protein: CASSPSGHYAYEQYF
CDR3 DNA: TGTGCCAGCAGCCCCTCGGGACACTACGCCTACGAGCAGTACTTC

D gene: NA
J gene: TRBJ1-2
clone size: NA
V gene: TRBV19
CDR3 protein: CASSRNTPYGYTF
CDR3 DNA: TGTGCCAGTAGTCGGAATACTCCCTATGGCTACACCTTC